The rows below give T cell receptor beta chains drawn from one sample of a study of cytomegalovirus exposure and HLA in healthy donors. TCRdb's copy holds only in-frame clones and misses some; the assay was immunoSEQ multiplex PCR. The profile covers approximately 110,000 clones, with roughly 82% appearing a single time and roughly 4% taken by the ten largest. Sequenced sample: PBMCs. The receptor source for this set is a human donor in good health. Both conserved end residues are part of each CDR3.

v_call cdr3_aa
TRBV6-6 CASSLSGKLFF
TRBV5-6 CASRSRQGETEAFF
TRBV9 CASSLDGTGGDEQYF
TRBV19 CASSIGSAGSYTF
TRBV5-4 CASSFEEFIGYGYTF
TRBV10-3 CAIRGTSGRGTGELFF
TRBV21-1 CASRRKSQDTEAFF
TRBV2 CASSIAVEQYF
TRBV7-3 CASSLQAGGIYEQYF
TRBV7-3 CASSRGGTSSYNEQFF
TRBV19 CASSILSVSGANVLTF
TRBV7-8 CASSQGSGGEDGYTF
TRBV5-1 CASSLGYSGETQYF
TRBV5-1 CASSFTGFGEQFF
TRBV11-3 CASSHDGLAPPYEQYF
TRBV29-1 CSVLQGGSTDTQYF
TRBV9 CASSVSTSYEQYF
TRBV5-1 CASSLEARAHEKLFF
TRBV27 CASSFLAGLSYEQYF
TRBV6-5 CASSFPGTEAFF
TRBV27 CASSLSGGSVYEQYF
TRBV2 CASSEGGLPYGYTF
TRBV5-1 CASSLAGQPSYEQYF
TRBV4-2 CASSLGTAQTTRGLGYTF
TRBV11-3 CASRSVNTEAFF
TRBV5-5 CASSLFLTSAGELFF
TRBV2 CASSGGRRDTGELFF
TRBV27 CASRTLGFPEGEGPEAFF
TRBV5-1 CASSWQRANTEAFF
TRBV28 CASSPGGRVPSYEQYF
TRBV9 CASSVGNRINQPQHF
TRBV11-1 CASSPRDRAHEQYF
TRBV5-6 CASSEPTAIPEAFF
TRBV13 CASSLQGLAGGPAQYF
TRBV13 CASSFGRAGGETQYF
TRBV28 CASSIVGRATYGYTF
TRBV5-1 CASSYNRLRDEQYF
TRBV29-1 CSVEGLAGHLAGELFF
TRBV28 CASSKGTSGFRTQYF
TRBV5-5 CASSLVTGGEKLFF
TRBV7-8 CASSLGRQASSYNSPLHF
TRBV6-5 CASSYATGGARNEQFF
TRBV19 CASSPSGPGLIVSGANVLTF
TRBV7-2 CASSSPERGPYEQYF
TRBV2 CASRARDKNTGELFF
TRBV19 CASRGQLYGYTF
TRBV5-1 CASSLDRFPSNYGYTF
TRBV30 CAWSVQALGYTF
TRBV5-4 CASTLSGTPVTNQYF
TRBV10-1 CASSESETSGKNEQFF
TRBV2 CASHPGLNEKLFF
TRBV30 CAWSHWVAGYQETQYF
TRBV29-1 CSSSLISGSLLSTDTQYF
TRBV6-4 CASGGAGVGVDTQYF
TRBV7-2 CASSHGTSGMSTGELFF
TRBV18 CASSPLIPGQGWTEAFF
TRBV29-1 CSVEVIAASTDTQYF